This TCR beta chain was observed in a study of cytomegalovirus exposure and HLA in healthy donors. CDR3 length: 19 amino acids. Germline V CDR1 and CDR2: SGHAT, FQNNGV. The V segment lost 10 bases and the J segment 0 bases; nucleotides outside the gene matches: 18. Use of 60 Vbeta and 13 Jbeta primers characterized the PCR. Using immunoSEQ multiplex PCR, the repertoire was profiled, and TCRdb retains in-frame clones only, with some absent. The top ten clones hold 4.8% of a sample with 80,000 to 130,000 clones, more than 60% of them seen once. Material for sequencing was PBMCs. J is TRBJ2-6 and V is TRBV11-2; 7 bases agree with TRBD2. The clonotype originates from a woman aged 18-29 years in good health and CMV-seropositive. The CDR3 bases are TGTGCCACCCTCCCTCTTTTGGGCCGGGGGGTCTCTGGGGCCAACGTCCTGACTTTC. Translating gives CATLPLLGRGVSGANVLTF.